Detailed here is one TCR beta chain. This clone was detected once. The target of this receptor is not known. It has no much larger one-base neighbor in the sample; base qualities were not kept. The sample belongs to a study of OX40 agonist ivuxolimab in advanced cancers. Describing the broader study: Ivuxolimab was an agonistic, fully human IgG2 monoclonal antibody directed against OX40 (CD134), a costimulatory receptor. Intravenous ivuxolimab was administered to patients every 2 weeks at six dose levels: 0.01, 0.1, 0.3, 1.5, 3 and 10 mg/kg. Of the approximately 50 dose-escalation patients, hepatocellular carcinoma was present in 19, melanoma in approximately 15, renal cell carcinoma in 9 and head and neck cancer in 9. The dose-escalation cohort was around 84% male with a mean age of about 60 years, ranging from 23 to 79. Patients were allowed to have had prior anti-PD-1, anti-PD-L1 or anti-CTLA-4 therapy, and approximately 41% of the dose-escalation patients had previously received checkpoint inhibitors. Three dose-escalation patients achieved partial responses, one with hepatocellular carcinoma and two with cutaneous melanoma. The purpose of peripheral TCRbeta sequencing was to test whether ivuxolimab changed TCR sequence diversity and led to clonal T-cell expansion. The monotherapy dose-escalation portion (N of about 52 patients) of the phase I ivuxolimab trial is reported in the paper. The full study reports these points: In the 0.1-3.0 mg/kg groups, partial responders had among the lowest normalized peripheral clonal expansion, particularly in CD8+ T cells. Low levels of normalized T-cell clonal expansion were also seen in some patients who did not respond. At doses of 0.1 to 3.0 mg/kg, clonal expansion of both CD4+ and CD8+ T cells in blood was seen between baseline and week 6. On average, CD8+ T cells showed more expanded clones than CD4+ T cells after ivuxolimab. Which antigens the clonally expanded peripheral T cells were specific for was not determined.

Patients with autoimmune disease history or receiving systemic immunosuppression were excluded from the trial. Peripheral blood for TCR sequencing was collected from all dose cohorts at baseline, on cycle 4 day 1, and on cycle 7 day 1. Samples came from an open-label, multicenter, first-in-human phase I dose-escalation trial of ivuxolimab. Adults with locally advanced or metastatic melanoma, renal cell, hepatocellular, or head and neck squamous cell carcinoma were enrolled in the trial. Before TCR sequencing, CD4+ and CD8+ T cells were separately sorted from peripheral blood. From a lookup of the germline V gene, CDR1 and CDR2 are MNHEY and SVGAGI. The CDR3 spans 14 residues, from the cysteine through the phenylalanine. Kept here is only the CDR3 DNA, which spans 42 bases and is read in frame from base 1. V is pared back by 6 bases and J by 0 bases, with 11 bases lying between the germline termini.

For sequencing of the TCRbeta CDR3 region, genomic DNA was extracted from the sorted cells. The immunoSEQ Assay was used for sequencing of TCRbeta CDR3 regions. In TCRdb, the immuneACCESS table is reduced to in-frame sequences with V and J assigned. These tables do not hold every clone; where another copy was compared, an unresolved V gene accounts for under half, and the others remain unexplained. The sample table shows tens of thousands of clones, and around 90% are seen once. Clones ranked in the top ten supply roughly 0.45% of the sample. The chain is encoded by TRBV6-5 joined to TRBJ1-1; too little of a D gene remains to name it. This receptor was taken from an adult with an advanced solid tumor such as melanoma, head and neck, liver or kidney cancer. Sequencing used CD4+ or CD8+ T cells sorted from blood, obtained in a trial of the OX40 agonist ivuxolimab. The DNA sequence is given as TGTGCCAGCAGGGGGAGTACCCTGAACACTGAAGCTTTCTTT. This codes for CASRGSTLNTEAFF.